This TCR beta chain was documented in a study of T-cell reconstitution after alpha-beta-depleted transplantation in children. This clonotype was seen repeatedly, ten times or more. Its antigen is undetermined. Study observations and caveats: Surviving recipient cells, namely T cells and thymic progenitors, were the source of high day-60 TCRbeta diversity in some patients. In patients about two months after transplant, alpha-beta T cells reportedly arose from several hundred expanded graft clones. T cells produced anew were the main source of T-cell counts and diversity one year after transplant.

Unique molecular identifiers were built into the TCRbeta library. TCRdb ran MiXCR on the PCR reads and lists one entry per CDR3 protein. This sample has 190,000 or so distinct CDR3 sequences, with 5.5% to 7% found just once. The sequence derives from a girl under three years old with combined immunodeficiency, due to receive a stem cell transplant. Material: PBMCs, obtained before TCRalphabeta/CD19-depleted stem cell transplant.

CDR3 amino acids: CASSLGSGNVKNIQYF. The CDR3 bases are TGTGCCAGCAGCTTAGGTAGCGGGAATGTCAAAAACATTCAGTACTTC. The chain recombines TRBV7-9 with TRBJ2-4, with 8 bases that match TRBD2. CDR1 and CDR2 (germline): SEHNR, FQNEAQ (reference sequence). The V gene end was trimmed by 1 base and the J gene end by 3 bases; junction bases not matched to a gene: 5. This CDR3 spans 16 amino acids.